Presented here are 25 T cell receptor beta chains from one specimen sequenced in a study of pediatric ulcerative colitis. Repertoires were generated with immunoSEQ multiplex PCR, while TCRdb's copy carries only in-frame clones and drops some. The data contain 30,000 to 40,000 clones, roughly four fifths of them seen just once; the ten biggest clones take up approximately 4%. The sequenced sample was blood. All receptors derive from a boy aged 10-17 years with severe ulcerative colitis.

In DNA, the CDR3 is TGTGCCAGCAGCCCTGGGGGGACCGGGGAGCTGTTTTTT. It translates to CASSPGGTGELFF. The rearrangement uses TRBV13 and TRBJ2-2; maybe TRBD2 (6 bases). The germline V and J ends were trimmed by 5 bases and 5 bases, with 9 bases remaining between them. Germline CDR1 is PRHDT and CDR2 is FYEKMQ (reference sequence). This CDR3 is built from 13 residues.

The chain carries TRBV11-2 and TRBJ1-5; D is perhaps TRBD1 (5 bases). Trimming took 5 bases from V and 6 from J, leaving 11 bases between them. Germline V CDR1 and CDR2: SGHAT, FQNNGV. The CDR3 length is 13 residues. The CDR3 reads CASSQGKGQPQHF. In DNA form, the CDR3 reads TGTGCCAGCAGCCAGGGTAAGGGTCAGCCCCAGCATTTT.

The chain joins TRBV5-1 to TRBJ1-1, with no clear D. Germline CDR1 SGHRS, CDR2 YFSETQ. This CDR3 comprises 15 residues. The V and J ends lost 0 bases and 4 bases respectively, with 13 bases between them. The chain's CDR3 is CASSLAGPDGTEAFF. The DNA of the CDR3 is TGCGCCAGCAGCTTGGCCGGCCCCGATGGCACTGAAGCTTTCTTT.

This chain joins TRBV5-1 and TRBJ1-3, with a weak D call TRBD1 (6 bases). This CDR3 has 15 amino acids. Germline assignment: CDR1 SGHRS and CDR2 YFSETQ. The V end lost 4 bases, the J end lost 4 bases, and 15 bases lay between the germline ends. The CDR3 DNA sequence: TGCGCCAGCAGCATGAGGGGGGCGCAGGGAAACACCATATATTTT. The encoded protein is CASSMRGAQGNTIYF.

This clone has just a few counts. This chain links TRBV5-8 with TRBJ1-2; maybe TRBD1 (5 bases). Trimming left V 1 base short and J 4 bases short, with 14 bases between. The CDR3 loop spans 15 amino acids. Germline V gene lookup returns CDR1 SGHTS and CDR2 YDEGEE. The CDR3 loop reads CASSLRGRSTYGYTF. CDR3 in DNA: TGTGCCAGCAGCTTGAGGGGCAGGTCAACCTATGGCTACACCTTC.

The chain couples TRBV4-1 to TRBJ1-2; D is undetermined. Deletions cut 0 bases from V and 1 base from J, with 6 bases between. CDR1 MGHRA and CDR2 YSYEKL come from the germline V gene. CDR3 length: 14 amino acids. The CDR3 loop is CASSQETSNYGYTF. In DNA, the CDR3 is TGCGCCAGCAGCCAAGAAACCAGTAACTATGGCTACACCTTC.

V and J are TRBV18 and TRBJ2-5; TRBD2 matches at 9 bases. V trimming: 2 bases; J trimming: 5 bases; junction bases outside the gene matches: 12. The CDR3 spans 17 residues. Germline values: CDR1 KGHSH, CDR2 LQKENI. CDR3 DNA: TGTGCCAGCTCACCATTGGCTAGCGGGGTGACCGGGGAGACCCAGTACTTC. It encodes CASSPLASGVTGETQYF.

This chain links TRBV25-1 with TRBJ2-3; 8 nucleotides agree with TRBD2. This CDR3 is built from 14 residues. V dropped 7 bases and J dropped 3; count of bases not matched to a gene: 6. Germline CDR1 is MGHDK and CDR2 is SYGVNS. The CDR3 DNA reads TGTGCCAGCACCCCCGGGGGGGGAACAGATACGCAGTATTTT. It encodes CASTPGGGTDTQYF.

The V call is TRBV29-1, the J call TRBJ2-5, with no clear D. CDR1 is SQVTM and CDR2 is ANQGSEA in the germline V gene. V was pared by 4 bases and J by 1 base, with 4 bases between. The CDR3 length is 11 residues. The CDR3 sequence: CSVGVQETQYF. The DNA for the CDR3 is TGCAGCGTTGGTGTCCAAGAGACCCAGTACTTC.

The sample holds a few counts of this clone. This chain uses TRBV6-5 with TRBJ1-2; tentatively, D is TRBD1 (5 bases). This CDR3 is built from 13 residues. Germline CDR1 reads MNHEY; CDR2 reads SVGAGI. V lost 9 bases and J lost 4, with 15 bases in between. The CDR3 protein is CASSRGTVYGYTF. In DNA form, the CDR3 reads TGTGCCAGTTCGAGAGGGACGGTCTATGGCTACACCTTC.

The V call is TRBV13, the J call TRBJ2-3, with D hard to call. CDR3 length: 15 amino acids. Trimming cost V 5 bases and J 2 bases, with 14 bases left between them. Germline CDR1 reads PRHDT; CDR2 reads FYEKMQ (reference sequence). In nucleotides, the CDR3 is TGTGCCAGCAGCGTGCAGAGTGCTCACACAGATACGCAGTATTTT. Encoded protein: CASSVQSAHTDTQYF.

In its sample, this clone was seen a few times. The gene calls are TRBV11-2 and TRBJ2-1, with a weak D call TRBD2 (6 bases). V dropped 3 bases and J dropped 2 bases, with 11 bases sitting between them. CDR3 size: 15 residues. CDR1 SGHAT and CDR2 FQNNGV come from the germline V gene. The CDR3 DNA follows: TGTGCCAGCAGCTTGGGGCGGGGTCCCTACAATGAGCAGTTCTTC. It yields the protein CASSLGRGPYNEQFF.

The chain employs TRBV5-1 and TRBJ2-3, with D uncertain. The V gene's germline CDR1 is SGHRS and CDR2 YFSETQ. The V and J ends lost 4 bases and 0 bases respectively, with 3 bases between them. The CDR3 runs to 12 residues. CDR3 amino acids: CASSRSTDTQYF. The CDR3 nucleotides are TGCGCCAGCAGCCGAAGCACAGATACGCAGTATTTT.

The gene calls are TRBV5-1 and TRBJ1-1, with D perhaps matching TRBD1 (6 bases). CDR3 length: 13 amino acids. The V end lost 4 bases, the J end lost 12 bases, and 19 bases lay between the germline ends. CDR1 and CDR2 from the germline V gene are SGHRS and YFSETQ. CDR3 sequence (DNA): TGCGCCAGCAGCCAAACACAGGGATCGGAAACTTTCTTT. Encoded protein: CASSQTQGSETFF.

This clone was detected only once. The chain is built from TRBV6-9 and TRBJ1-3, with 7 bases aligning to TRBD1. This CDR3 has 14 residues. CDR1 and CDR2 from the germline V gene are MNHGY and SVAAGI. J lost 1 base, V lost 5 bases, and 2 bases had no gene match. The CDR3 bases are TGTGCCAGCAGTCCGGGACAGTCTGGAAACACCATATATTTT. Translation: CASSPGQSGNTIYF.

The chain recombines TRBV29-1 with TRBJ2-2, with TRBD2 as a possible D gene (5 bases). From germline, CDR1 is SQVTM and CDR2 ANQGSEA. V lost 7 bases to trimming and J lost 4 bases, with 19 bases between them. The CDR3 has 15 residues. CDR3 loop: CSAVSGSSLTGELFF. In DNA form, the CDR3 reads TGCAGCGCCGTCTCGGGATCTTCTCTCACCGGGGAGCTGTTTTTT.

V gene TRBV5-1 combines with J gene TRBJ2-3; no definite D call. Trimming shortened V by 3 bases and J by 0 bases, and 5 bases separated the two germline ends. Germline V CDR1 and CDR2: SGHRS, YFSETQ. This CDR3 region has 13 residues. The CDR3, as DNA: TGCGCCAGCAGCTACCTAAGCACAGATACGCAGTATTTT. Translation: CASSYLSTDTQYF.

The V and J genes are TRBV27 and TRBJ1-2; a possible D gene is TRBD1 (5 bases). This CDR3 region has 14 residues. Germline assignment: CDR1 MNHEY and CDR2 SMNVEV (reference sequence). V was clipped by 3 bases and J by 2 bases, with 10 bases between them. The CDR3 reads CASSFSGANYGYTF. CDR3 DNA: TGTGCCAGCAGTTTCTCCGGGGCGAACTATGGCTACACCTTC.

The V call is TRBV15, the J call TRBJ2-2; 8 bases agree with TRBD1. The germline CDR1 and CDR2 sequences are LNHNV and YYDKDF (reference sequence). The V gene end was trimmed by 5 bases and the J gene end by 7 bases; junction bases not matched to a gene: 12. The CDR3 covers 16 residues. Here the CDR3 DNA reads TGTGCCACCAGCGGCCCCGGGACAGGCTTGGGCGGGGAGCTGTTTTTT. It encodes CATSGPGTGLGGELFF.

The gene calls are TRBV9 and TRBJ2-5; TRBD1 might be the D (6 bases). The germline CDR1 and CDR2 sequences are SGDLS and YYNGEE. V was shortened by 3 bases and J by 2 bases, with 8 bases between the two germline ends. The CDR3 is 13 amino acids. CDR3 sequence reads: CASSETGQETQYF. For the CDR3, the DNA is TGTGCCAGCAGCGAAACAGGGCAAGAGACCCAGTACTTC.

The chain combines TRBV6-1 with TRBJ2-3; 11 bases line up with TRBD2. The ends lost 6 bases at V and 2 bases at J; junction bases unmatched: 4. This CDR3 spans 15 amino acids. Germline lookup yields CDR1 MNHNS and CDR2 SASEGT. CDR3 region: CASRVSGGATDTQYF. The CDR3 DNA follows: TGTGCCAGCAGGGTTAGCGGGGGGGCCACAGATACGCAGTATTTT.

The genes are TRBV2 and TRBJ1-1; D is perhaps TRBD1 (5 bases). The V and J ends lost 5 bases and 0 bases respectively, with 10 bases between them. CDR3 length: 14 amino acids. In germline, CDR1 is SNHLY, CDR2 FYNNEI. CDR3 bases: TGTGCCAGCAGTTCGGTACAGGTGAACACTGAAGCTTTCTTT. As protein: CASSSVQVNTEAFF.

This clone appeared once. The CDR3 protein is CASSPFSGSNEQFF. CDR3 bases: TGTGCCAGCTCACCATTTTCGGGCTCCAATGAGCAGTTCTTC. The chain has TRBV18 and TRBJ2-1; unclear D gene. Germline loops: CDR1 KGHSH, CDR2 LQKENI. With 2 bases removed from V and 6 bases from J, the gap between germline ends came to 11 bases. The CDR3 covers 14 residues.

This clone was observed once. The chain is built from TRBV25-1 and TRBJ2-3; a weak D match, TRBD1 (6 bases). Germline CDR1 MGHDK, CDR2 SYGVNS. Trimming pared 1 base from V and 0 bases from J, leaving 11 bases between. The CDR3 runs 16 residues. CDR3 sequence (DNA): TGTGCCAGCAGTGAATTGGAGGACAGTAGCACAGATACGCAGTATTTT. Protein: CASSELEDSSTDTQYF.

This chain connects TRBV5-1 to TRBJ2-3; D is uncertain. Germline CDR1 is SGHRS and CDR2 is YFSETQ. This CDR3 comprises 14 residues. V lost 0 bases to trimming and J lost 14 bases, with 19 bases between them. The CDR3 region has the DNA TGCGCCAGCAGCTTGGAAGGGCTGGGTTCAATTGGGTATTTT. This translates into CASSLEGLGSIGYF.